The sequence of this T cell receptor beta chain was determined in a study of T-cell reconstitution after alpha-beta-depleted transplantation in children. This sample's TCRbeta library carried unique molecular identifier barcodes. A single record per CDR3 protein comes from TCRdb applying MiXCR to the PCR reads. The sample yields 750,000 to 950,000 distinct CDR3 sequences, around 15% seen once. Regarding the study as a whole: T-cell counts and diversity at one year following transplant were attributed mainly to newly produced T cells. The study traced high day-60 TCRbeta diversity in some patients to surviving recipient T cells and thymic progenitors. Alpha-beta T cells about two months after transplant reportedly derived from several hundred expanded graft clones.

Remarks on this clonotype: Its antigen is not known.

The CDR3 loop spans 17 amino acids. V lost 4 bases and J lost 3; bases outside the gene matches: 12. Germline loops: CDR1 SGHRS, CDR2 YFSETQ. The TCR was taken from a male patient between 5 and 17 years old who had a stem cell transplant for acute lymphoblastic leukemia, so the T cells may come from the graft donor. This sequence joins TRBV5-1 and TRBJ2-3, with 9 bases matching TRBD1. Sequences were derived from PBMCs, mostly from graft donor cells, sampled 360 days after TCRalphabeta/CD19-depleted stem cell transplant. CDR3 coding DNA: TGCGCCAGCAGCATCAGGACAGGGGCCTTTACGACAGATACGCAGTATTTT. It specifies CASSIRTGAFTTDTQYF.